This T cell receptor (beta chain) appears in the sequencing data of a study of T cell repertoires in cytomegalovirus infection. On the study more broadly: Recently identified HLA-C-restricted CMV epitopes were used, and well-studied HLA-B-restricted CMV epitopes were used as well.

TCRdb re-analysed the reads in MiXCR, keeping a single row per CDR3 protein. The sample has 80,000 to 95,000 distinct CDR3 sequences, approximately 30% seen once. CDR1 and CDR2 from the germline V gene are MNHEY and SMNVEV (reference sequence). The CDR3 has 15 residues. V was clipped by 5 bases and J by 4 bases; unmatched bases: 9. This clonotype came up a few times. The antigen is undetermined. This chain connects TRBV27 to TRBJ2-7; 9 bases map to TRBD1. This sequence was found in a human donor in good health (CMV status not recorded). Some clones in this sample may be carry-over from other donors' samples. The source was CD8+ T cells from cultured PBMCs, collected from culture after CMV antigen stimulation. CDR3 in DNA: TGTGCCAGCAGTCCCCTCCGGGACAGGGTTTACGAGCAGTACTTC. It is translated as CASSPLRDRVYEQYF.